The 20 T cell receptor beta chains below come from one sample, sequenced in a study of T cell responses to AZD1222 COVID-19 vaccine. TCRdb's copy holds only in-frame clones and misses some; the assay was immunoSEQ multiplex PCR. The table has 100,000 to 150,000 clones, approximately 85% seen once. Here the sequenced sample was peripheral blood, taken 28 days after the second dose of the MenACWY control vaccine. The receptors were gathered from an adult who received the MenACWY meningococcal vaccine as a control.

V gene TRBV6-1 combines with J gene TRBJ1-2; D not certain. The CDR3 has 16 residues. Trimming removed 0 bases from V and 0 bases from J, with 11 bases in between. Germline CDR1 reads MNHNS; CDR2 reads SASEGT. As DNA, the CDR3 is TGTGCCAGCAGTGAAGCGCTTCGTCAGTCTAACTATGGCTACACCTTC. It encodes CASSEALRQSNYGYTF.

The CDR3 sequence is CASRRVGNYGYTF. The DNA for the CDR3 is TGTGCCAGTCGTAGAGTGGGGAACTATGGCTACACCTTC. The rearrangement uses TRBV19 and TRBJ1-2; no clear D. Germline CDR1 LNHDA, CDR2 SQIVND (reference sequence). The CDR3 runs 13 residues. V dropped 8 bases and J dropped 2 bases, with 12 bases sitting between them.

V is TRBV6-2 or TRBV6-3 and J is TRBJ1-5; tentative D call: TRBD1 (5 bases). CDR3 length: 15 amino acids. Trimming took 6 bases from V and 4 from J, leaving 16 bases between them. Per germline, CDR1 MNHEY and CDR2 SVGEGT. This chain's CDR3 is CASSPGASWNQPQHF. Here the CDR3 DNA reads TGTGCCAGCAGCCCCGGGGCCTCCTGGAATCAGCCCCAGCATTTT.

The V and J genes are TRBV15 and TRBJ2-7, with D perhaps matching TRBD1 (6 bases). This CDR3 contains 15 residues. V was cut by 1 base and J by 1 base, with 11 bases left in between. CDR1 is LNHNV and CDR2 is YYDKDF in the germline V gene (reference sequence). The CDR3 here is CATSRGIQGSYEQYV. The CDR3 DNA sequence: TGTGCCACCAGCAGAGGGATACAGGGTTCCTACGAGCAGTACGTC.

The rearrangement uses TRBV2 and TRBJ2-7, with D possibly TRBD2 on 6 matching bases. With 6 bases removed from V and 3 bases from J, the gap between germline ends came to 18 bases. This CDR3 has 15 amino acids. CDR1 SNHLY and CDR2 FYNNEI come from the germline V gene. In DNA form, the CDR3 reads TGTGCCAGCAGACCCTTCGCGGGGACTTTCTACGAGCAGTACTTC. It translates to CASRPFAGTFYEQYF. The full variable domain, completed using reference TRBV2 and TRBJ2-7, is EPEVTQTPSHQVTQMGQEVILRCVPISNHLYFYWYRQILGQKVEFLVSFYNNEISEKSEIFDDQFSVERPDGSNFTLKIRSTKLEDSAMYFCASRPFAGTFYEQYFGPGTRLTVT.

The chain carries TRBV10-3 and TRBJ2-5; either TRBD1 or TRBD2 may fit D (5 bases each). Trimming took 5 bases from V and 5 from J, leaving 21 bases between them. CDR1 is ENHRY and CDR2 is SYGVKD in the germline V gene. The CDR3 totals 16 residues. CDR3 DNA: TGTGCCATCAGTCTTAACGGGGACCGTACCGGGGAGACCCAGTACTTC. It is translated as CAISLNGDRTGETQYF.

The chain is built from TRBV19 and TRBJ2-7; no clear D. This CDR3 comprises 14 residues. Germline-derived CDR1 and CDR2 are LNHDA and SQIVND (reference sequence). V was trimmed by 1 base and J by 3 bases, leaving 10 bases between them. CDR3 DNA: TGTGCCAGTAGTATAGGTCAGCAGAACTACGAGCAGTACTTC. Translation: CASSIGQQNYEQYF.

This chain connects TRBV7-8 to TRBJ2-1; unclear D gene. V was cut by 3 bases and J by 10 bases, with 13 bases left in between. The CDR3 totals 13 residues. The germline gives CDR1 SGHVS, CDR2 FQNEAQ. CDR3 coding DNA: TGTGCCAGCAGCTTGACTTTAGACCGAGAGCAGTTCTTC. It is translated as CASSLTLDREQFF.

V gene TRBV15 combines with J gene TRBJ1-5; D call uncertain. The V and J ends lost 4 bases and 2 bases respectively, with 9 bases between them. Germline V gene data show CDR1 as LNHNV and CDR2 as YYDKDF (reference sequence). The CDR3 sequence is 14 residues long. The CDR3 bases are TGTGCCACCAGCATAGGGCAAGGCAATCAGCCCCAGCATTTT. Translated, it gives CATSIGQGNQPQHF. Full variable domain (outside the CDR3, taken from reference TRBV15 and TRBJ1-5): DAMVIQNPRYQVTQFGKPVTLSCSQTLNHNVMYWYQQKSSQAPKLLFHYYDKDFNNEADTPDNFQSRRPNTSFCFLDIRSPGLGDTAMYLCATSIGQGNQPQHFGDGTRLSIL.

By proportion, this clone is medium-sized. CDR3 sequence: CASSKNPGEAFF. CDR3 DNA sequence: TGTGCCAGCAGCAAAAATCCGGGAGAAGCTTTCTTT. The V and J genes are TRBV21-1 and TRBJ1-1. TRBV21-1 is classified as a pseudogene. The CDR3 has 12 residues.

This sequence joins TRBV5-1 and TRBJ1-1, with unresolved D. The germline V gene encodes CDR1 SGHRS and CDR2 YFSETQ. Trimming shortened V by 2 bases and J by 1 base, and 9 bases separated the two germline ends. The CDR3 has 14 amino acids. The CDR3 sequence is CASSLGLGNTEAFF. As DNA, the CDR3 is TGCGCCAGCAGCTTAGGTCTGGGGAACACTGAAGCTTTCTTT. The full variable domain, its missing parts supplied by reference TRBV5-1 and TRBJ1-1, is KAGVTQTPRYLIKTRGQQVTLSCSPISGHRSVSWYQQTPGQGLQFLFEYFSETQRNKGNFPGRFSGRQFSNSRSEMNVSTLELGDSALYLCASSLGLGNTEAFFGQGTRLTVV.

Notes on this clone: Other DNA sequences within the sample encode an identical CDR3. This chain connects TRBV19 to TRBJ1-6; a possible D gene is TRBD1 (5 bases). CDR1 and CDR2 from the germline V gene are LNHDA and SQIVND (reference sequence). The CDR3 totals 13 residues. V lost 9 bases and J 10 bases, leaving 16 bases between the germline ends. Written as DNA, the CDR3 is TGTGCCAGCAGCGGGGGAAACGGATCACCCCTCCACTTT. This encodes CASSGGNGSPLHF.

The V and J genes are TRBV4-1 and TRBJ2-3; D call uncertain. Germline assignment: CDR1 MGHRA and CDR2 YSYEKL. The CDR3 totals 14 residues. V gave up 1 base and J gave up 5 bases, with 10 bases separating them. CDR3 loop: CASSQGHIRDTQYF. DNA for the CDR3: TGCGCCAGCAGCCAAGGACATATCAGAGATACGCAGTATTTT.

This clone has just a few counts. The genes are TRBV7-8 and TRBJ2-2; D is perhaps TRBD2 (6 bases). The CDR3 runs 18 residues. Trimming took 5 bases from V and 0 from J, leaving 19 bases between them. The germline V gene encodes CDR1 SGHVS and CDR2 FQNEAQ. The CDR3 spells CASSPQRLGLSNTGELFF. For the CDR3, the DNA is TGTGCCAGCAGCCCCCAACGGTTGGGACTGTCGAACACCGGGGAGCTGTTTTTT. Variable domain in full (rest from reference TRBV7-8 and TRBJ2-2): GAGVSQSPRYKVAKRGQDVALRCDPISGHVSLFWYQQALGQGPEFLTYFQNEAQLDKSGLPSDRFFAERPEGSVSTLKIQRTQQEDSAVYLCASSPQRLGLSNTGELFFGEGSRLTVL.

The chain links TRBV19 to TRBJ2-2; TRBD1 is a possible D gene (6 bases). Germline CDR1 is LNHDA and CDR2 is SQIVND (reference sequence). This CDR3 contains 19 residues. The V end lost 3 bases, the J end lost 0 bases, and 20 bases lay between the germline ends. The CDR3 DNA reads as TGTGCCAGTAGTATGTTCGGGTTGGCAGGACAGACGAACACCGGGGAGCTGTTTTTT. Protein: CASSMFGLAGQTNTGELFF.

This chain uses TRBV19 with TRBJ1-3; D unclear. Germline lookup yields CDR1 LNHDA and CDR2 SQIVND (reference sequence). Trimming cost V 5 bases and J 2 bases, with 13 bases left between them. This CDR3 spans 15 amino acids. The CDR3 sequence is CASSVTVFPGNTIYF. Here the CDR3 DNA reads TGTGCCAGTAGTGTAACAGTCTTCCCTGGAAACACCATATATTTT.

CDR3 in amino acids: CASNLVGPNTEAFF. The DNA of the CDR3 is TGTGCCAGCAATTTGGTCGGACCGAACACTGAAGCTTTCTTT. V is TRBV27 and J is TRBJ1-1; D remains ambiguous. Germline lookup yields CDR1 MNHEY and CDR2 SMNVEV (reference sequence). The CDR3 is 14 amino acids. V gave up 7 bases and J gave up 1 base, with 13 bases separating them.

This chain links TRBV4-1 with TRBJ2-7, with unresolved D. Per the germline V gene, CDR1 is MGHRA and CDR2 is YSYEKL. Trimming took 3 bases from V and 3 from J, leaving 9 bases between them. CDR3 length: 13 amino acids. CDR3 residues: CASSQFRLYEQYF. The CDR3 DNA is TGCGCCAGCAGCCAGTTCCGACTCTACGAGCAGTACTTC.

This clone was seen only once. The CDR3 sequence: CASSLAFVGHEWGSPLHF. For the CDR3, the DNA is TGTGCCAGCAGCTTAGCGTTCGTAGGACACGAATGGGGTTCACCCCTCCACTTT. V usage is TRBV7-2 and J usage is TRBJ1-6; possible D gene TRBD1, 5 bases. Trimming removed 0 bases at V and 9 bases at J, with 21 bases between. Germline V gene data show CDR1 as SGHTA and CDR2 as FQGNSA. This CDR3 spans 18 amino acids.

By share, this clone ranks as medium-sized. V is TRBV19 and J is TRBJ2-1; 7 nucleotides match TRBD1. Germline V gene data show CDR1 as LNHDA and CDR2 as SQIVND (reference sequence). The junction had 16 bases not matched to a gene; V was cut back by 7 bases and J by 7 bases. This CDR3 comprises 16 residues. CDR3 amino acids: CASTPIGGLLVNEQFF. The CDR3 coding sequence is TGTGCCAGTACCCCTATAGGGGGCCTATTGGTAAATGAGCAGTTCTTC.